This record concerns one T cell receptor (beta chain) sequence. Its antigen is unidentified. This entry is derived from a study of T cell repertoires in cytomegalovirus infection. Study conclusions and caveats: HLA-C-restricted CMV-specific TCR beta clonotypes prevailed in the ex vivo response.

MiXCR, run by TCRdb on the reads, gives a single entry per CDR3 protein. The sample yields 60,000 to 80,000 distinct CDR3 sequences, roughly a fifth seen once. With 8 bases clipped from V and 6 bases from J, the junction kept 1 base outside the gene matches. The CDR3 length is 12 residues. Germline CDR1 is SGHVS and CDR2 is FNYEAQ. The gene calls are TRBV7-6 and TRBJ1-6, with 7 nucleotides matching TRBD1. This receptor was obtained from a human donor in good health (CMV status not recorded). Some clones in this sample may be carry-over from other donors' samples. Sequencing was performed on CD8+ T cells from cultured PBMCs, taken from culture after CMV antigen stimulation. This CDR3 is CASRDSNSPLHF. CDR3 DNA: TGTGCCAGCCGGGACAGTAATTCACCCCTCCACTTT.